The T cell receptor (beta chain) under discussion was sequenced for a study of monozygotic twins with inflammatory bowel disease. Using eight separate reactions per sample, the authors generated cDNA. A 6-nucleotide sample barcode was carried by the UMIs, which template switching added. From its re-call of the 5' RACE reads, TCRdb lists each CDR3 protein once, without DNA. This table holds 440,000 or so distinct CDR3 sequences. With respect to this clonotype: Its matching antigen is unknown.

The CDR3 sequence is 15 residues long. Germline CDR1 MDHEN, CDR2 SYDVKM. Regarding the study as a whole: Other individuals had fewer clonotypes in common with IBD patients than with healthy twins, especially with disease activity.

This sequence joins TRBV28 and TRBJ2-2. The source is a human donor with ulcerative colitis or Crohn's disease, or a healthy co-twin of an affected twin (not recorded which). Sequencing was performed on blood. The CDR3 protein is CASSLTARNTGELFF. The full variable domain, completed using reference TRBV28 and TRBJ2-2, is DVKVTQSSRYLVKRTGEKVFLECVQDMDHENMFWYRQDPGLGLRLIYFSYDVKMKEKGDIPEGYSVSREKKERFSLILESASTNQTSMYLCASSLTARNTGELFFGEGSRLTVL.